This TCR beta chain was recorded in a study of PD-1 blockade in mismatch repair-deficient tumors. Study context: Patients had about 13 mismatch repair-deficient cancer types and were previously treated and progressing.

With V trimmed by 0 bases and J by 4 bases, 3 bases remained unmatched. This CDR3 is 15 amino acids long. Germline-derived CDR1 and CDR2 are PRHDT and FYEKMQ (reference sequence). The sample holds one count of this clone. Its cognate antigen is unknown. All patients were mismatch repair deficient, assessed by either PCR or immunohistochemistry. General observations from the study: After pembrolizumab, tumor-resident clones rose rapidly, then generally contracted before radiologic responses.

Clones were sequenced by immunoSEQ multiplex PCR, and TCRdb holds only the in-frame ones, with some missing. The table lists some 49,000 clones, around 77% of them singletons. Specimen: PBMCs, collected before pembrolizumab treatment. The receptor was isolated from an adult with mismatch repair-deficient cancer. V usage is TRBV13 and J usage is TRBJ1-5, with TRBD1 matching over 7 bases. The CDR3 sequence: CASSLGGTVNQPQHF. Written as DNA, the CDR3 is TGTGCCAGCAGCTTAGGCGGGACAGTTAATCAGCCCCAGCATTTT. The variable domain in full, completed from reference TRBV13 and TRBJ1-5, reads AAGVIQSPRHLIKEKRETATLKCYPIPRHDTVYWYQQGPGQDPQFLISFYEKMQSDKGSIPDRFSAQQFSDYHSELNMSSLELGDSALYFCASSLGGTVNQPQHFGDGTRLSIL.